This T cell receptor (beta chain) was captured by sequencing in a study of T-cell memory formation after mild COVID-19. TCRdb re-analysed the 5' RACE reads in MiXCR, keeping a single row per CDR3 protein. The repertoire holds 400,000 to 500,000 distinct CDR3 sequences, with around 24% as singletons. The V gene lost 5 bases and the J gene lost 2 bases, with 13 bases spanning the gap. CDR1 and CDR2 (germline): DFQATT, SNEGSKA (reference sequence). The CDR3 contains 14 residues. This clonotype has just a few counts. The source of this sequence is an adult woman who had mild COVID-19 (a few samples of this study predate the infection). Cell type and time point are not known. Source material: PBMCs or a T cell subset sorted from them (not recorded which). The V gene is TRBV20-1, the J gene TRBJ1-5; weak D call: TRBD1 (5 bases). The CDR3 nucleotides read TGCAGTGCTGGGACCAGGGACGGCAATCAGCCCCAGCATTTT. It translates to CSAGTRDGNQPQHF.